The entry below describes one TCR beta chain. Its antigen is unknown. Trimming removed 2 bases at V and 3 bases at J, with 11 bases between. This CDR3 has 14 amino acids. The germline V gene encodes CDR1 SGHDN and CDR2 FVKESK. This entry is derived from a study of cytomegalovirus exposure and HLA in healthy donors. PCR amplification relied on 60 Vbeta primers (plus 13 Jbeta primers). The repertoire was sequenced with immunoSEQ multiplex PCR; TCRdb's copy has only in-frame clones and lacks some. In the table there are about 140,000 clones, around 84% of which are singletons. General observations from the study: More clonal expansion characterized HLA-associated TCR beta chains than equally common others in a later analysis.

The chain employs TRBV14 and TRBJ2-7; tentatively, D is TRBD1 (6 bases). The clonotype originates from a boy between 2 and 10 years old in good health and CMV-seronegative. The specimen sequenced was PBMCs. The CDR3: CASSQRGWYYEQYF. CDR3 in DNA: TGTGCCAGCAGCCAAAGGGGGTGGTACTACGAGCAGTACTTC.